This entry features one TCR beta chain sequence. The clone's antigen remains unknown. There are no base qualities to consult, and no much larger clone falls within one base. Including cysteine and phenylalanine, the CDR3 has 14 amino acids. The read is trimmed to its CDR3 DNA, 42 bases read in frame from base 1. The germline V gene encodes CDR1 SGHVS and CDR2 FNYEAQ. Between the V and J ends, shortened by 3 bases and 13 bases respectively, the junction contains 16 bases. This sample stems from a study of T cell changes during pregnancy in multiple sclerosis (dated by TCRdb to about 2019). As for the study more broadly: The study examined how the T cell repertoire changed over the course of pregnancy in women with multiple sclerosis.

Libraries were made using the immunoSEQ multiplex PCR assay. The source is immuneACCESS, and TCRdb retained only in-frame sequences with V and J called. Part of the clones is not carried over; for the studies checked, unresolved V genes explain less than half of this, and the remainder is unexplained. The sample table shows about 99,000 clones, and around nine tenths are seen once. Of the sample, 0.9% to 0.95% falls within the top ten clones. This chain joins TRBV7-6 to TRBJ1-6; the D region possibly corresponds to TRBD1 (5 bases align). The sample was peripheral blood, taken after pregnancy. This clonotype was sampled from a female donor with multiple sclerosis, enrolled in a pregnancy study. The nucleotide sequence is TGTGCCAGCAGCTTGGGGGGGACCGGGAGCCCCCTCCACTTT. This codes for CASSLGGTGSPLHF.